The 32 T cell receptor beta chains below all came from one sample that was sequenced in a study of blood T cells in healthy people across ages. Primed by a sample-barcoded 5' primer and a J-beta primer mix, a second PCR proceeded for about 6 to 12 cycles. Via MiXCR, TCRdb re-called the 5' RACE reads, giving one row per CDR3 protein. There are about 800,000 distinct CDR3 sequences in the sample; around 45% occur only once, and about a sixth lies in the top ten. The material sequenced was blood. The receptor set was obtained from a man older than 75 in good health.

The chain employs TRBV6-2 or TRBV6-3 and TRBJ2-7; D is perhaps TRBD1 (6 bases). The V gene's germline CDR1 is MNHEY and CDR2 SVGEGT. The V and J ends lost 9 bases and 5 bases respectively, with 20 bases between them. This CDR3 has 14 residues. DNA of the CDR3: TGTGCCAGTAGGGGAATTTGGACAGTCCACGAGCAGTACTTC. It codes for CASRGIWTVHEQYF.

J is TRBJ2-2 and V is TRBV3-1; 9 positions agree with TRBD1. CDR1 is LGHDT, CDR2 YNNKEL, per germline (reference sequence). The CDR3 sequence is 16 residues long. The ends lost 2 bases at V and 4 bases at J; junction bases unmatched: 5. The CDR3 DNA reads as TGTGCCAGCAGCCAAACAGGGGGCGCGGGCACCGGGGAGCTGTTTTTT. It translates to CASSQTGGAGTGELFF.

This clonotype occurred a few times. The genes are TRBV6-6 and TRBJ2-5; perhaps TRBD2 as D (5 bases). The CDR3 extends over 13 amino acids. The germline V and J ends were trimmed by 1 base and 3 bases, with 6 bases remaining between them. Germline assignment: CDR1 MNHNY and CDR2 SVGAGI (reference sequence). The CDR3 coding sequence is TGTGCCAGCAGTTACTTCGGGAAAGAGACCCAGTACTTC. Protein: CASSYFGKETQYF.

This clonotype was observed a handful of times. The rearrangement uses TRBV3-1 and TRBJ2-7; D perhaps matches TRBD2 (6 bases). V was pared by 0 bases and J by 7 bases, with 16 bases between. The germline V gene has CDR1 LGHDT and CDR2 YNNKEL (reference sequence). CDR3 length: 15 amino acids. The CDR3 DNA sequence: TGTGCCAGCAGCCAAGATCGGGCGGGGCCTCGGGAGCAGTACTTC. Its translation: CASSQDRAGPREQYF.

The chain has TRBV18 and TRBJ1-5, with D perhaps TRBD1 (5 bases). Trimming shortened V by 0 bases and J by 5 bases, and 11 bases separated the two germline ends. From germline, CDR1 is KGHSH and CDR2 LQKENI. This CDR3 is built from 15 residues. The CDR3: CASSPPFREHQPQHF. The CDR3 DNA reads TGTGCCAGCTCACCACCGTTCAGGGAACATCAGCCCCAGCATTTT. Complete variable domain (other parts from reference TRBV18 and TRBJ1-5): NAGVMQNPRHLVRRRGQEARLRCSPMKGHSHVYWYRQLPEEGLKFMVYLQKENIIDESGMPKERFSAEFPKEGPSILRIQQVVRGDSAAYFCASSPPFREHQPQHFGDGTRLSIL.

Only one count was recorded for this clonotype. One junction end disagrees with the germline gene, perhaps due to a read error. The chain has TRBV7-2 and TRBJ2-1; 9 positions agree with TRBD2. TRBJ2-7 explains the end of the DNA better; the J call may be wrong. The CDR3 length is 17 residues. The V gene's germline CDR1 is SGHTA and CDR2 FQGNSA. CDR3 sequence (DNA): TGCGCCAGCAGAAAAGATAGCGGGAGCGTGTTCTACAATGAGCAGTACTTC. It encodes CASRKDSGSVFYNEQYF.

The chain joins TRBV7-2 to TRBJ2-3, with 10 bases that match TRBD1. Germline CDR1 and CDR2: SGHTA and FQGNSA. The CDR3 extends over 14 amino acids. The ends lost 1 base at V and 5 bases at J; junction bases unmatched: 0. Here the CDR3 reads CASSLGTGGDTQYF. DNA of the CDR3: TGTGCCAGCAGCTTAGGGACAGGGGGAGATACGCAGTATTTT. The full variable domain, its missing parts supplied by reference TRBV7-2 and TRBJ2-3, is GAGVSQSPSNKVTEKGKDVELRCDPISGHTALYWYRQSLGQGLEFLIYFQGNSAPDKSGLPSDRFSAERTGGSVSTLTIQRTQQEDSAVYLCASSLGTGGDTQYFGPGTRLTVL.

This clonotype was counted only a few times. The chain joins TRBV5-6 to TRBJ2-5; weak D call: TRBD2 (7 bases). With the DNA end fitting TRBJ2-1 better, the J assignment may be wrong. Looked up from germline, CDR1 is SGHDT and CDR2 is YYEEEE. CDR3 length: 17 residues. This CDR3 is CASTLTPGGPHQETQFF. In DNA, the CDR3 is TGTGCCAGCACCCTTACCCCCGGGGGGCCACACCAAGAGACCCAGTTCTTC.

The chain uses TRBV12-3 or TRBV12-4 and TRBJ2-3, with 9 positions matching TRBD1. The CDR3 is 14 residues long. V dropped 5 bases and J dropped 6; count of bases not matched to a gene: 6. CDR3 nucleotide sequence: TGTGCCAGCAGTGTGACAGGGACAGGGGATACGCAGTATTTT. This gives the protein CASSVTGTGDTQYF.

The chain links TRBV15 to TRBJ2-1; 10 bases align to TRBD1. CDR1 LNHNV and CDR2 YYDKDF come from the germline V gene (reference sequence). The CDR3 consists of 15 residues. J was trimmed by 1 base and V by 6 bases; bases with no gene match: 3. CDR3 coding DNA: TGTGCCACCAGTCCGGACAGGGGGTCCTACAATGAGCAGTTCTTC. As protein: CATSPDRGSYNEQFF.

The CDR3 bases are TGTGCCAGCAGCTTAGCGGGAGGGCCTAATGAGCAGTACTTC. Translating gives CASSLAGGPNEQYF. The gene calls are TRBV7-3 and TRBJ2-7, with 9 bases fitting TRBD2. CDR1 is SGHTA and CDR2 is FQGTGA in the germline V gene. With 2 bases clipped from V and 7 bases from J, the junction kept 6 bases outside the gene matches. CDR3 length equals 14 residues. The full variable domain, its missing parts supplied by reference TRBV7-3 and TRBJ2-7, is GAGVSQTPSNKVTEKGKYVELRCDPISGHTALYWYRQSLGQGPEFLIYFQGTGAADDSGLPNDRFFAVRPEGSVSTLKIQRTERGDSAVYLCASSLAGGPNEQYFGPGTRLTVT.

This clonotype was recorded many times. The CDR3 spells CASSQDETGGYNEQFF. The CDR3 region has the DNA TGTGCCAGCAGCCAAGATGAGACGGGAGGATACAATGAGCAGTTCTTC. The chain uses TRBV4-2 and TRBJ2-1, with 7 bases lining up with TRBD2. V was clipped by 0 bases and J by 4 bases; unmatched bases: 6. The CDR3 consists of 16 residues. CDR1 LGHNA and CDR2 YNFKEQ come from the germline V gene.

The CDR3 sequence is CSARPPSGSYNEQFF. The DNA of the CDR3 is TGCAGTGCTAGACCTCCTAGCGGGAGTTACAATGAGCAGTTCTTC. The chain recombines TRBV20-1 with TRBJ2-1; 10 bases map to TRBD2. CDR1 and CDR2 from the germline V gene are DFQATT and SNEGSKA (reference sequence). The CDR3 has 15 residues. The trim removed 2 bases at V and 4 bases at J, leaving 5 bases unmatched.

This clonotype has a handful of counts. The chain uses TRBV2 and TRBJ2-7; tentative D call: TRBD2 (6 bases). CDR3 length: 13 residues. V was clipped by 3 bases and J by 6 bases, with 12 bases between them. Per the germline V gene, CDR1 is SNHLY and CDR2 is FYNNEI. CDR3 nucleotide sequence: TGTGCCAGCAGTGAGGGCCTAGCGCGCGAGCAGTACTTC. It specifies CASSEGLAREQYF.

This clonotype was seen many times. J is TRBJ2-7 and V is TRBV12-3 or TRBV12-4; 10 bases are a match to TRBD2. V lost 5 bases, J lost 4 bases, and 8 bases stayed unmatched. The CDR3 spans 15 residues. CDR3 nucleotides: TGTGCCAGCAGTCCTAGCGGGAGTTTGAGGTACGAGCAGTACTTC. The encoded protein is CASSPSGSLRYEQYF.

This sequence joins TRBV10-3 and TRBJ2-7; D is uncertain. The germline V gene has CDR1 ENHRY and CDR2 SYGVKD. The CDR3 length is 13 residues. The ends were cut back, 0 bases at V and 7 bases at J, with 10 bases in the middle. CDR3 sequence: CAISESSNNEQYF. The CDR3 DNA is TGTGCCATCAGTGAGTCGTCCAACAATGAGCAGTACTTC.

This clonotype was observed a handful of times. The chain links TRBV7-2 to TRBJ1-5; D is unresolved. CDR1 and CDR2 from the germline V gene are SGHTA and FQGNSA. The V end was cut by 1 base, the J end by 4 bases, with 11 bases between. This CDR3 is 15 amino acids long. The DNA of the CDR3 is TGTGCCAGCAGCTTAGATCCCGGGTTAAATCAGCCCCAGCATTTT. Translating it yields CASSLDPGLNQPQHF.

This clonotype was observed a single time. The chain links TRBV7-7 to TRBJ2-5; TRBD2 matches at 11 bases. After removal of 5 bases from V and 5 bases from J, the junction contained 7 bases not matched to a gene. In germline, CDR1 is SSHAT, CDR2 FNYEAQ (reference sequence). The CDR3 loop spans 15 amino acids. The CDR3 bases are TGTGCCAGCAGCATTAGCGGGAGGGACCTGGAGACCCAGTACTTC. Translated, it gives CASSISGRDLETQYF. Full variable domain (outside the CDR3, taken from reference TRBV7-7 and TRBJ2-5): GAGVSQSPRYKVTKRGQDVTLRCDPISSHATLYWYQQALGQGPEFLTYFNYEAQPDKSGLPSDRFSAERPEGSISTLTIQRTEQRDSAMYRCASSISGRDLETQYFGPGTRLLVL.

The chain combines TRBV20-1 with TRBJ2-5, with a possible D match to TRBD1 (5 bases). V was pared by 1 base and J by 4 bases, with 22 bases between. The CDR3 extends over 17 amino acids. Germline CDR1 and CDR2: DFQATT and SNEGSKA (reference sequence). CDR3 in DNA: TGCAGTGCTAGAGGCCAAATAGGACAAATCTTAGGAGAGACCCAGTACTTC. Its translation is CSARGQIGQILGETQYF.

This clonotype came up a few times. This chain links TRBV20-1 with TRBJ2-1, with 8 bases fitting TRBD2. The CDR3 length is 14 residues. Germline assignment: CDR1 DFQATT and CDR2 SNEGSKA (reference sequence). Unmatched junction bases numbered 5, after V lost 7 bases and J lost 0 bases. The CDR3 reads CSVLAGVSYNEQFF. The CDR3 DNA reads as TGCAGTGTGCTAGCGGGCGTCTCCTACAATGAGCAGTTCTTC.

This chain connects TRBV9 to TRBJ1-1; TRBD1 matches at 8 bases. Germline-derived CDR1 and CDR2 are SGDLS and YYNGEE. The V segment lost 2 bases and the J segment 2 bases; nucleotides outside the gene matches: 5. The CDR3 consists of 15 residues. CDR3 in DNA: TGTGCCAGCAGCGTCGGACAGGGCGGAAACACTGAAGCTTTCTTT. This gives the protein CASSVGQGGNTEAFF.

DNA for the CDR3: TGCAGTGTTAAAGGGACTAGCGGCCGCTCCTACAATGAGCAGTTCTTC. Translation: CSVKGTSGRSYNEQFF. The chain couples TRBV20-1 to TRBJ2-1, with 11 bases that match TRBD2. J lost 0 bases, V lost 7 bases, and 8 bases had no gene match. CDR1 DFQATT and CDR2 SNEGSKA come from the germline V gene (reference sequence). The CDR3 is made up of 16 amino acids.

The V gene is TRBV5-1, the J gene TRBJ2-7, with TRBD1 matching over 9 bases. The CDR3 is 14 amino acids. V lost 7 bases, J lost 3 bases, and 8 bases stayed unmatched. Germline V gene data show CDR1 as SGHRS and CDR2 as YFSETQ. CDR3 amino acids: CASGGQGRFYEQYF. CDR3 sequence (DNA): TGCGCCAGCGGGGGACAGGGTCGGTTCTACGAGCAGTACTTC.

This clonotype has a handful of counts. This rearrangement joins TRBV27 to TRBJ2-7; tentatively, D is TRBD1 (5 bases). CDR3 length: 14 residues. With 1 base removed from V and 12 bases from J, the gap between germline ends came to 19 bases. Germline CDR1 reads MNHEY; CDR2 reads SMNVEV (reference sequence). In DNA form, the CDR3 reads TGTGCCAGCAGTTTATGGTCGAACGGAGACCAGGGGTACTTC. Translated, it gives CASSLWSNGDQGYF.

The chain uses TRBV11-3 and TRBJ1-3; TRBD1 matches 9 bases. The CDR3 has 17 amino acids. With V trimmed by 6 bases and J by 0 bases, 9 bases remained unmatched. Germline V gives CDR1 SGHNT, CDR2 YENEEA. The CDR3 loop reads CASRPKTGGSSGNTIYF. The CDR3 bases are TGTGCCAGCAGGCCTAAAACAGGGGGCAGCTCTGGAAACACCATATATTTT.

V usage is TRBV24-1 and J usage is TRBJ1-2, with D unclear. Trimming removed 2 bases at V and 6 bases at J, with 9 bases between. This CDR3 comprises 13 residues. Germline V gene sequence: CDR1 KGHDR, CDR2 SFDVKD. CDR3 nucleotide sequence: TGTGCCACCAGTGATTCGCTCGGCGATGGCTACACCTTC. Protein product: CATSDSLGDGYTF.

The CDR3 spells CASRETGTVAEAFF. Here the CDR3 DNA reads TGTGCCAGCAGGGAAACGGGGACGGTCGCTGAAGCTTTCTTT. The chain employs TRBV28 and TRBJ1-1, with D maybe TRBD1 (5 bases). CDR3 length equals 14 residues. Looked up from germline, CDR1 is MDHEN and CDR2 is SYDVKM. Trimming stripped 6 bases from V and 6 bases from J, with 17 bases between.

This clonotype was recorded a few times. V usage is TRBV5-8 and J usage is TRBJ1-6; D gene ambiguous. Germline values: CDR1 SGHTS, CDR2 YDEGEE. There are 11 residues in the CDR3. Trimming took off 4 bases at V and 14 bases at J, with 10 bases between the two ends. CDR3 in DNA: TGTGCCAGCAGCCCCAGCGTCGCCCTCCACTTT. As protein: CASSPSVALHF.

This clonotype was seen a few times. J is TRBJ2-3 and V is TRBV7-3, with D perhaps being TRBD1 or TRBD2 (5 bases each). The CDR3 contains 14 residues. V gave up 3 bases and J gave up 2 bases, with 9 bases separating them. The germline CDR1 and CDR2 sequences are SGHTA and FQGTGA. The CDR3 region is CASSFRDPTDTQYF. CDR3 coding DNA: TGTGCCAGCAGCTTCCGGGACCCCACAGATACGCAGTATTTT.

There are a few counts of this clonotype. This sequence joins TRBV18 and TRBJ2-5; the D is unclear. The end of the DNA aligns better with TRBJ2-7, so the J call may be wrong. The CDR3 length is 12 residues. Germline V gives CDR1 KGHSH, CDR2 LQKENI. The CDR3 spells CASSRSRDEQYF. The CDR3 DNA reads TGTGCCAGCTCACGATCCCGGGACGAGCAGTACTTC.

The gene calls are TRBV20-1 and TRBJ2-7; 10 nucleotides align to TRBD1. This CDR3 comprises 14 residues. The V and J ends lost 3 bases and 5 bases, in that order; junction bases with no gene match: 7. Germline V gene sequence: CDR1 DFQATT, CDR2 SNEGSKA (reference sequence). The CDR3 sequence: CSARWDRGVNEQYF. The CDR3, as DNA: TGCAGTGCTAGGTGGGACAGGGGAGTCAACGAGCAGTACTTC.

This clonotype has a handful of counts. The chain recombines TRBV20-1 with TRBJ2-4; 8 bases map to TRBD2. The better agreement between TRBJ2-7 and the DNA end casts doubt on the J call. The CDR3 sequence is 18 residues long. Germline V gives CDR1 DFQATT, CDR2 SNEGSKA (reference sequence). The CDR3 protein is CSAPDPGHSAGDPSEQYF. The CDR3 DNA is TGCAGTGCGCCCGACCCGGGACACTCAGCGGGAGACCCCTCCGAGCAGTACTTC.